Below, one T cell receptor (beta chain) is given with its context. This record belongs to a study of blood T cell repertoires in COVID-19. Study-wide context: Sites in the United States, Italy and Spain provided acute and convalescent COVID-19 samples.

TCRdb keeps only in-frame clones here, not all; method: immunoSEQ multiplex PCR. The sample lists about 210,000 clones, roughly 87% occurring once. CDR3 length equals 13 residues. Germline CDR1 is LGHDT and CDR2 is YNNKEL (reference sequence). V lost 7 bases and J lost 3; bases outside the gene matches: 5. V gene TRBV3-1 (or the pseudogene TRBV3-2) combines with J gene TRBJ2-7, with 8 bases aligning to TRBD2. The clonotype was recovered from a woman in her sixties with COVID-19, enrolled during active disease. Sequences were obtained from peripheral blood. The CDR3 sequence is CASTPGGIYEQYF. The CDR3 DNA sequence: TGTGCCAGCACCCCGGGAGGGATCTACGAGCAGTACTTC.